Listed here are 8 T cell receptor beta chains from one sample, sequenced in a study of radiation and T cells in renal cell carcinoma. Produced via immunoSEQ multiplex PCR; TCRdb's table is partial and in-frame only. Here the sample spans around 19,000 clones, around 50% being singletons. Described treatment: 15 Gy SBRT to primary tumor, nephrectomy 4 weeks later. The sequencing used tumor tissue, collected from a patient whose treatment included radiotherapy and nephrectomy. Every receptor here comes from a man in his forties or fifties with renal cell carcinoma.

The chain has TRBV6-6 and TRBJ2-7; weak D call: TRBD2 (6 bases). CDR3 length equals 14 residues. Germline CDR1 is MNHNY and CDR2 is SVGAGI (reference sequence). V gave up 4 bases and J gave up 4 bases, with 14 bases separating them. The CDR3, as DNA: TGTGCCAGCAGTTTGGGGGAGGTCGTATACGAGCAGTACTTC. Protein sequence: CASSLGEVVYEQYF.

This clone occurred a few times. The chain uses TRBV5-1 and TRBJ1-3, with D unresolved. Between the trimmed V and J ends, which lost 0 bases and 0 bases, there was a span of 10 bases. This CDR3 is 16 amino acids long. Germline assignment: CDR1 SGHRS and CDR2 YFSETQ. CDR3 bases: TGCGCCAGCAGCTTGGCCAGGCAGAGCTCTGGAAACACCATATATTTT. This translates into CASSLARQSSGNTIYF.

The chain joins TRBV6-5 to TRBJ1-3; 7 bases are shared with TRBD1. This CDR3 spans 14 amino acids. V shed 5 bases and J 4 bases; nucleotides not matched to a gene: 5. The germline V gene has CDR1 MNHEY and CDR2 SVGAGI. The CDR3 region has the DNA TGTGCCAGCAGTCTGACAGGGTTGGGAAACACCATATATTTT. It is translated as CASSLTGLGNTIYF.

The chain joins TRBV4-3 to TRBJ2-3; either TRBD1 or TRBD2 may fit D (5 bases each). Between the trimmed V and J ends, which lost 0 bases and 9 bases, there was a span of 10 bases. The length of the CDR3 is 13 residues. Germline values: CDR1 LGHNA, CDR2 YSLEER. The CDR3 here is CASSQDDGATQYF. In nucleotides, the CDR3 is TGCGCCAGCAGCCAAGATGACGGGGCCACGCAGTATTTT.

This CDR3 reads CASSQSRQGIGEQYF. CDR3 bases: TGTGCCAGCAGCCAAAGTCGGCAGGGGATCGGCGAGCAGTACTTC. The V call is TRBV7-9, the J call TRBJ2-7; a weak D match, TRBD1 (6 bases). This CDR3 region has 15 residues. Trimming took 5 bases from V and 6 from J, leaving 20 bases between them. Germline assignment: CDR1 SEHNR and CDR2 FQNEAQ (reference sequence).

This chain uses TRBV14 with TRBJ2-1; D unresolved. Trimming shortened V by 1 base and J by 4 bases, and 14 bases separated the two germline ends. The CDR3 spans 16 residues. The germline V gene has CDR1 SGHDN and CDR2 FVKESK. CDR3 region: CASSQGGVAAYNEQFF. CDR3 in DNA: TGTGCCAGCAGCCAAGGCGGCGTGGCGGCGTACAATGAGCAGTTCTTC. Complete variable domain (other parts from reference TRBV14 and TRBJ2-1): EAGVTQFPSHSVIEKGQTVTLRCDPISGHDNLYWYRRVMGKEIKFLLHFVKESKQDESGMPNNRFLAERTGGTYSTLKVQPAELEDSGVYFCASSQGGVAAYNEQFFGPGTRLTVL.

The gene calls are TRBV28 and TRBJ2-5; D remains unclear. The CDR3 spans 13 residues. Germline lookup yields CDR1 MDHEN and CDR2 SYDVKM. V lost 1 base, J lost 5 bases, and 8 bases lay in between. In nucleotides, the CDR3 is TGTGCCAGCAGTTTATATCTAGGGGAGACCCAGTACTTC. Protein sequence: CASSLYLGETQYF.

The chain employs TRBV5-4 and TRBJ1-4; tentative D call: TRBD1 (6 bases). V lost 0 bases and J 5 bases, leaving 14 bases between the germline ends. Germline V CDR1 and CDR2: SGHNT, YYREEE (reference sequence). The CDR3 consists of 16 residues. CDR3 loop: CASSLAGGAGNEKLFF. CDR3 bases: TGTGCCAGCAGCTTGGCTGGGGGGGCTGGAAATGAAAAACTGTTTTTT.